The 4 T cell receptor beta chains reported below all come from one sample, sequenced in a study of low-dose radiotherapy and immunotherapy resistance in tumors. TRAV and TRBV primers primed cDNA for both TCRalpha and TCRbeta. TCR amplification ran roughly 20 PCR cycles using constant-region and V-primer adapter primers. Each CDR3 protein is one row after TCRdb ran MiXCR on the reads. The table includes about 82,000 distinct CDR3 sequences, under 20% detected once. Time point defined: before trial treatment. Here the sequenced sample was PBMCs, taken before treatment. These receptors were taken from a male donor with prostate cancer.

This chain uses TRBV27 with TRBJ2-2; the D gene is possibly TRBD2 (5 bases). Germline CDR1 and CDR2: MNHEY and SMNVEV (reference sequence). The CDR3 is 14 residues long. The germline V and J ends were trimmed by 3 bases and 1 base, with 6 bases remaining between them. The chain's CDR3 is CASSFRGNTGELFF. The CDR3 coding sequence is TGTGCCAGCAGTTTCCGGGGGAACACCGGGGAGCTGTTTTTT.

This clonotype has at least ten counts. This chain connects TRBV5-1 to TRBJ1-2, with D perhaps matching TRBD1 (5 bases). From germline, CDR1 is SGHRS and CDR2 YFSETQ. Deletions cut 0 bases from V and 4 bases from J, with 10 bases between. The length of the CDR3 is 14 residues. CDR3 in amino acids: CASSLDQGPYGYTF. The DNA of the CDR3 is TGCGCCAGCAGCTTGGATCAGGGCCCCTATGGCTACACCTTC. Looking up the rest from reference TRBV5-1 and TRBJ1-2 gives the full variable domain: KAGVTQTPRYLIKTRGQQVTLSCSPISGHRSVSWYQQTPGQGLQFLFEYFSETQRNKGNFPGRFSGRQFSNSRSEMNVSTLELGDSALYLCASSLDQGPYGYTFGSGTRLTVV.

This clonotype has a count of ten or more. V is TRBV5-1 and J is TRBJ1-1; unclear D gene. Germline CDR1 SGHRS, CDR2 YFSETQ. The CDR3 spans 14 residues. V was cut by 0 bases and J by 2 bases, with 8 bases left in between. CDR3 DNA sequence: TGCGCCAGCAGCTTGGTCGTTCATAACACTGAAGCTTTCTTT. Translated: CASSLVVHNTEAFF.

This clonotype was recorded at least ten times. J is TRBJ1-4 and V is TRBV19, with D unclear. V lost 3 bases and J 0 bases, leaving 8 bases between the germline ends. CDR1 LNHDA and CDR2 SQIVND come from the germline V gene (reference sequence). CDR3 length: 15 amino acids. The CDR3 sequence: CASSIQPATNEKLFF. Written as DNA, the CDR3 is TGTGCCAGTAGTATTCAGCCGGCAACTAATGAAAAACTGTTTTTT.